A selection of T cell receptor beta chains follows, all from one sample in a study of blood T cell repertoires in COVID-19. Method: immunoSEQ multiplex PCR; TCRdb's copy keeps in-frame clones and lacks some. Altogether about 220,000 clones are present, under 90% being singletons, with the ten largest covering more than 3%. The sequenced material came from PBMCs or T cells enriched from blood (not recorded which). These receptors originate from a woman aged 60-75 years who had recovered from COVID-19. CDR3s include the opening cysteine and the closing phenylalanine or tryptophan. The order of the fields is V gene, clone size, CDR3 length, J gene, D gene, CDR3 DNA, CDR3 protein. The D gene is left open where the match is weak. Not every row has a clone size; where given, it reads once, few, many or a size class.

>TRBV23-1|-|18|TRBJ2-1|-
TGCGCCAGCAGAAACAAGGGGTGGGCAGGGGCCCTTCGGGATGAGCAGTTCTTC
CASRNKGWAGALRDEQFF
>TRBV19|-|14|TRBJ2-7|TRBD1
TGTGCCAGTAGTTGGGCAGGGGGTGACCACGAGCAGTACTTC
CASSWAGGDHEQYF
>TRBV27|-|13|TRBJ1-5|-
TGTGCCAGCAGTTTAGGACAGAATCAGCCCCAGCATTTT
CASSLGQNQPQHF
>TRBV2|-|15|TRBJ1-5|-
TGTGCCAGCAGTGAAGAAAGGGGGGGAGATCAGCCCCAGCATTTT
CASSEERGGDQPQHF
>TRBV10-3|-|14|TRBJ2-3|TRBD2
TGTGCCAGCGGACTAGCGGGGGGGCCTGATACGCAGTATTTT
CASGLAGGPDTQYF
>TRBV2|-|15|TRBJ2-3|TRBD1
TGTGCCAGCAGTGGATACAGGGGGGGCACAGATACGCAGTATTTT
CASSGYRGGTDTQYF
>TRBV14|-|15|TRBJ2-5|TRBD1
TGTGCCAGCAGCCAGGCCTCAGGGGGCGGAGAGACCCAGTACTTC
CASSQASGGGETQYF
>TRBV29-1|-|14|TRBJ2-2|-
TGCAGCGTTGACTCTGGCTCGAACACCGGGGAGCTGTTTTTT
CSVDSGSNTGELFF
>TRBV5-1|few|15|TRBJ2-7|-
TGCGCCAGCAGCCGAACCGGTAGTGATACCTACGAGCAGTACTTC
CASSRTGSDTYEQYF
>TRBV5-4|-|14|TRBJ1-2|TRBD1
TGTGCCAGCAGCAAGGGGACAGGGGATGATGGCTACACCTTC
CASSKGTGDDGYTF
>TRBV2|-|15|TRBJ1-5|TRBD1
TGTGCCAGCACCCTCGGACAGGGTCGGGGGCAGCCCCAGCATTTT
CASTLGQGRGQPQHF
>TRBV12-3/TRBV12-4|-|13|TRBJ1-5|TRBD1
TGTGCCAGCGACAGGGGGAACAATCAGCCCCAGCATTTT
CASDRGNNQPQHF
>TRBV14|-|13|TRBJ1-1|-
TGTGCCAGCAGCCAAGTCCGGGAGGGAGAAGCTTTCTTT
CASSQVREGEAFF
>TRBV28|-|17|TRBJ1-6|TRBD1
TGTGCCAGCAGTTCTCCAATTGGGGACAGGATGAAGGCACCCCTCCACTTT
CASSSPIGDRMKAPLHF
>TRBV19|-|13|TRBJ1-5|-
TGTGCCAGTAGTATGGCGGGCCTTCGACCCCAGCATTTT
CASSMAGLRPQHF
>TRBV11-2|-|15|TRBJ2-3|TRBD2
TGTGCCAGCAGCTTACCTAGCGGGGTTCAAGATACGCAGTATTTT
CASSLPSGVQDTQYF
>TRBV4-2|-|18|TRBJ2-5|-
TGTGCCAGCAGCCAAGAGCCTAAAGGTAGCGGAGCCCAAGAGACCCAGTACTTC
CASSQEPKGSGAQETQYF
>TRBV3-1/TRBV3-2|once|14|TRBJ2-3|-
TGTGCCAGCAGCGGTACAGGGCGCACAGATACGCAGTATTTT
CASSGTGRTDTQYF
>TRBV21-1|-|15|TRBJ1-5|-
TGTGCCAGCAACCTCGGACAGAGGGATTATCAGCCCCAGCATTTT
CASNLGQRDYQPQHF
>TRBV7-2|-|14|TRBJ2-7|TRBD2
TGTGCCAGCAGTCTGGGGCGGGAGGTTGGCGAGCAGTACTTC
CASSLGREVGEQYF
>TRBV5-1|-|15|TRBJ2-3|TRBD2
TGCGCCAGCAGCTTCGGGCGGGAGCACCCAAATACGCAGTATTTT
CASSFGREHPNTQYF
>TRBV5-5|-|13|TRBJ2-7|TRBD2
TGTGCCAGCAGCCCTAGCGGGAGACACGAGCAGTACTTC
CASSPSGRHEQYF
>TRBV25-1|-|14|TRBJ1-4|-
TGTGCCAGCAGTGAATTTAGGGGAAGTGAAAAACTGTTTTTT
CASSEFRGSEKLFF
>TRBV6-5|-|16|TRBJ2-7|TRBD1
TGTGCCAGCAGTTACTCGACAGGGGGAATCACCTACGAGCAGTACTTC
CASSYSTGGITYEQYF
>TRBV27|-|13|TRBJ2-7|TRBD2
TGTGCCAGCGGACTAGCGGCTTCCTACGAGCAGTACTTC
CASGLAASYEQYF
>TRBV7-2|many|14|TRBJ1-1|-
TGTGCCAGCAGCTTGGGGCGGGGGAACACTGAAGCTTTCTTT
CASSLGRGNTEAFF
>TRBV19|-|13|TRBJ2-1|-
TGTGCCAGTAGTATGTATCAGGCGAATGAGCAGTTCTTC
CASSMYQANEQFF
>TRBV9|-|18|TRBJ2-3|TRBD1
TGTGCCAGCAGCGTAGAAGGGACAGGGCGATCTAGCACAGATACGCAGTATTTT
CASSVEGTGRSSTDTQYF
>TRBV2|many|15|TRBJ1-5|-
TGTGCCAGCAGCCTCGCGCGGGGGGCAGGACAGCCCCAGCATTTT
CASSLARGAGQPQHF
>TRBV3-1/TRBV3-2|-|12|TRBJ2-5|-
TGTGCCAGCAGCCAAACATCAGAGACCCAGTACTTC
CASSQTSETQYF
>TRBV27|-|15|TRBJ2-6|-
TGTGCCAGCAGTTTAATCTTATCTGGGGCCAACGTCCTGACTTTC
CASSLILSGANVLTF
>TRBV2|-|13|TRBJ1-2|-
TGTGCCAGCAGACAGGTGCCCAGCTATGGCTACACCTTC
CASRQVPSYGYTF
>TRBV18|few|15|TRBJ1-6|TRBD1
TGTGCCAGCTCACCCGGGACAGGGTCCGGTTCACCCCTCCACTTT
CASSPGTGSGSPLHF
>TRBV7-2|-|14|TRBJ2-7|-
TGTGCCAGCAGCTTAGGGGCAGGGTCGGGCGAGCAGTACTTC
CASSLGAGSGEQYF
>TRBV6-5|-|13|TRBJ2-7|TRBD2
TGTGCCGCGCGTAGCGGGACAAGCTACGAGCAGTACTTC
CAARSGTSYEQYF
>TRBV5-1|-|14|TRBJ2-3|TRBD2
TGCGCCAGCAGCCTAGGACTAGCGTCAGATACGCAGTATTTT
CASSLGLASDTQYF
>TRBV6-1|-|14|TRBJ1-4|-
TGTGCCAGCAGTGAATGGTCGGGGAATGAAAAACTGTTTTTT
CASSEWSGNEKLFF